The 17 T cell receptor beta chains listed next were all sequenced from one sample in a study of T-cell memory formation after mild COVID-19. TCRdb reanalysed the 5' RACE reads using MiXCR and keeps one entry per CDR3 protein. Of about 110,000 distinct CDR3 sequences in the sample, 22% were seen once. Sequences were obtained from PBMCs or a T cell subset sorted from them (not recorded which). Every receptor here comes from a man aged 18 to 35 who had mild COVID-19 (a few samples of this study predate the infection). Cell type and time point are not known.

In its sample, this clonotype was seen a few times. V gene TRBV15 combines with J gene TRBJ2-5; 7 positions match TRBD1. CDR3 size: 16 residues. CDR1 LNHNV and CDR2 YYDKDF come from the germline V gene (reference sequence). V lost 0 bases and J lost 3; bases outside the gene matches: 7. The CDR3 loop is CATSRDPGQGEETQYF. The CDR3 bases are TGTGCCACCAGCAGAGATCCGGGCCAGGGGGAAGAGACCCAGTACTTC. The whole variable domain, remainder taken from reference TRBV15 and TRBJ2-5, is DAMVIQNPRYQVTQFGKPVTLSCSQTLNHNVMYWYQQKSSQAPKLLFHYYDKDFNNEADTPDNFQSRRPNTSFCFLDIRSPGLGDTAMYLCATSRDPGQGEETQYFGPGTRLLVL.

V usage is TRBV4-2 and J usage is TRBJ1-5; D is perhaps TRBD1 (6 bases). Trimming removed 0 bases from V and 0 bases from J, with 18 bases in between. This CDR3 contains 19 residues. Per the germline V gene, CDR1 is LGHNA and CDR2 is YNFKEQ. DNA for the CDR3: TGTGCCAGCAGCCAAGATGCAGGGACACTAGTGGATAGCAATCAGCCCCAGCATTTT. Its translation: CASSQDAGTLVDSNQPQHF.

This sequence joins TRBV12-5 and TRBJ1-5; a possible D gene is TRBD1 (5 bases). The CDR3 is 13 residues long. The V and J ends lost 7 bases and 4 bases respectively, with 11 bases between them. Germline-derived CDR1 and CDR2 are LGHNT and FRNRAP. CDR3 in amino acids: CASALGGNQPQHF. For the CDR3, the DNA is TGTGCTAGTGCTCTGGGGGGAAATCAGCCCCAGCATTTT.

This clonotype was observed a few times. The V gene is TRBV30, the J gene TRBJ1-3; D not resolved. The CDR3 spans 13 residues. V shed 4 bases and J shed 0 bases, with 7 bases lying between them. Germline V lookup: CDR1 GTSNPN, CDR2 SVGIG (reference sequence). The CDR3 is CAWNPSSGNTIYF. DNA for the CDR3: TGTGCCTGGAACCCGAGCTCTGGAAACACCATATATTTT.

This rearrangement joins TRBV6-6 to TRBJ2-3; tentative D call: TRBD1 (6 bases). The CDR3 contains 15 residues. Germline loops: CDR1 MNHNY, CDR2 SVGAGI (reference sequence). Trimming removed 10 bases from V and 2 bases from J, with 19 bases in between. CDR3 sequence (DNA): TGTGCCACCACCCCCCAGGGGTTTTTCACAGATACGCAGTATTTT. Its translation is CATTPQGFFTDTQYF.

The V call is TRBV20-1, the J call TRBJ1-4; TRBD1 is a possible D gene (6 bases). This CDR3 is 15 amino acids long. CDR1 and CDR2 (germline): DFQATT, SNEGSKA (reference sequence). V gave up 0 bases and J gave up 6 bases, with 14 bases separating them. CDR3 in amino acids: CSARDLGGAYEKLFF. CDR3 bases: TGCAGTGCTAGAGATCTGGGGGGCGCCTATGAAAAACTGTTTTTT.

This clonotype turned up a few times. The gene calls are TRBV5-5 and TRBJ2-2; D possibly corresponds to TRBD1 (6 bases). The V end lost 2 bases, the J end lost 3 bases, and 11 bases lay between the germline ends. The CDR3 totals 15 residues. Germline CDR1 and CDR2: SGHKS and YYEKEE (reference sequence). This CDR3 reads CASSLWDTYTGELFF. CDR3 coding DNA: TGTGCCAGCAGCTTATGGGACACTTACACCGGGGAGCTGTTTTTT. Variable domain in full (rest from reference TRBV5-5 and TRBJ2-2): DAGVTQSPTHLIKTRGQQVTLRCSPISGHKSVSWYQQVLGQGPQFIFQYYEKEERGRGNFPDRFSARQFPNYSSELNVNALLLGDSALYLCASSLWDTYTGELFFGEGSRLTVL.

V is TRBV6-5 and J is TRBJ1-1, with D perhaps TRBD1 (6 bases). Germline CDR1 MNHEY, CDR2 SVGAGI. The CDR3 runs 13 residues. V dropped 11 bases and J dropped 4 bases, with 17 bases sitting between them. As DNA, the CDR3 is TGTGCCTCTCAGCCAGGGGCTAGCACTGAAGCTTTCTTT. Its translation is CASQPGASTEAFF.

This clonotype was seen a few times. The V call is TRBV6-5, the J call TRBJ2-7, with a weak D call TRBD2 (6 bases). There are 13 residues in the CDR3. Germline V gene data show CDR1 as MNHEY and CDR2 as SVGAGI. V lost 6 bases, J lost 3 bases, and 12 bases lay in between. The CDR3 nucleotides are TGTGCCAGCAGGGCTCGGGGGAGCTACGAGCAGTACTTC. It specifies CASRARGSYEQYF.

This clonotype was found a few times. The chain couples TRBV10-3 to TRBJ2-1, with a possible D match to TRBD2 (6 bases). In germline, CDR1 is ENHRY, CDR2 SYGVKD. Trimming pared 6 bases from V and 7 bases from J, leaving 10 bases between. The CDR3 sequence is 12 residues long. The CDR3 coding sequence is TGTGCCATCAGGGAGGGTCCAAATGAGCAGTTCTTC. Its protein is CAIREGPNEQFF.

The CDR3 here is CASSQAGPGNEQYV. CDR3 bases: TGCGCCAGCAGCCAAGCGGGCCCAGGGAACGAGCAGTACGTC. V and J are TRBV4-1 and TRBJ2-7; possible D gene TRBD1, 5 bases. Deletions cut 1 base from V and 5 bases from J, with 12 bases between. Germline CDR1 MGHRA, CDR2 YSYEKL. This CDR3 is built from 14 residues.

The sample holds a few counts of this clonotype. The V and J genes are TRBV4-2 and TRBJ2-3, with TRBD1 matching over 7 bases. Germline assignment: CDR1 LGHNA and CDR2 YNFKEQ. V dropped 4 bases and J dropped 5; count of bases not matched to a gene: 9. The CDR3 consists of 15 residues. The CDR3 bases are TGTGCCAGCAGCCCCATAGCAGGGGGTATAGATACGCAGTATTTT. It translates to CASSPIAGGIDTQYF.

The V gene is TRBV7-9, the J gene TRBJ1-1; D gene ambiguous. Per germline, CDR1 SEHNR and CDR2 FQNEAQ (reference sequence). Trimming took 1 base from V and 1 from J, leaving 7 bases between them. The CDR3 totals 14 residues. CDR3 nucleotides: TGTGCCAGCAGCTTAGGGGCGGCGAACACTGAAGCTTTCTTT. Its protein is CASSLGAANTEAFF.

The rearrangement uses TRBV10-3 and TRBJ1-5; unclear D gene. V gave up 10 bases and J gave up 0 bases, with 10 bases separating them. This CDR3 region has 13 residues. Looked up from germline, CDR1 is ENHRY and CDR2 is SYGVKD. Written as DNA, the CDR3 is TGTGCCACGACGGACGGTAGCAATCAGCCCCAGCATTTT. Its translation: CATTDGSNQPQHF.

This clonotype was counted between two and nine times. The chain carries TRBV4-3 and TRBJ2-7; D is tentatively TRBD1 or TRBD2 (5 bases each). Germline assignment: CDR1 LGHNA and CDR2 YSLEER. The length of the CDR3 is 15 residues. V gave up 0 bases and J gave up 6 bases, with 15 bases separating them. CDR3 region: CASSQDRQGPIEQYV. The CDR3, as DNA: TGCGCCAGCAGCCAAGATAGGCAGGGACCTATCGAGCAGTACGTC.

This clonotype was picked up a small number of times. The DNA for the CDR3 is TGTGCCAGCAGCCAAGAGAAGACCGCCTCCTACGAGCAGTACTTC. It encodes CASSQEKTASYEQYF. This chain links TRBV3-1 with TRBJ2-7; D not resolved. Germline V gene sequence: CDR1 LGHDT, CDR2 YNNKEL (reference sequence). With 0 bases removed from V and 0 bases from J, the gap between germline ends came to 9 bases. This CDR3 spans 15 amino acids.

There are a few counts of this clonotype. The chain joins TRBV29-1 to TRBJ1-2; no clear D. CDR1 is SQVTM, CDR2 ANQGSEA, per germline. This CDR3 is 12 amino acids long. Trimming left V 3 bases short and J 2 bases short, with 7 bases between. The CDR3 here is CSVDQENYGYTF. In DNA, the CDR3 is TGCAGCGTTGACCAGGAGAACTATGGCTACACCTTC.